These 20 T cell receptor beta chains were all obtained from the same sample, sequenced in a study of T cell responses to AZD1222 COVID-19 vaccine. Assay: immunoSEQ multiplex PCR; the TCRdb copy retains only in-frame clones and omits some. The sample includes 200,000 or so clones, 93% of them seen just once. The specimen was peripheral blood, collected 28 days after the second AZD1222 dose. The receptors originated from an adult who received the AZD1222 COVID-19 vaccine.

The chain recombines TRBV5-1 with TRBJ2-7; maybe TRBD1 (6 bases). Germline loops: CDR1 SGHRS, CDR2 YFSETQ. Trimming left V 3 bases short and J 7 bases short, with 17 bases between. The CDR3 spans 14 residues. CDR3 bases: TGCGCCAGCAGCTCCGGGACACCTGGCCTGGAGCAGTACTTC. Protein sequence: CASSSGTPGLEQYF. Drawing the rest from reference TRBV5-1 and TRBJ2-7, the complete variable domain is KAGVTQTPRYLIKTRGQQVTLSCSPISGHRSVSWYQQTPGQGLQFLFEYFSETQRNKGNFPGRFSGRQFSNSRSEMNVSTLELGDSALYLCASSSGTPGLEQYFGPGTRLTVT.

The chain couples TRBV10-2 to TRBJ2-7; tentatively, D is TRBD2 (5 bases). CDR3 length: 12 amino acids. In germline, CDR1 is WSHSY, CDR2 SAAADI. The V gene lost 8 bases and the J gene lost 2 bases, with 10 bases spanning the gap. This CDR3 is CASRTETYEQYF. The CDR3 bases are TGCGCCAGCCGGACTGAGACCTACGAGCAGTACTTC.

The V and J genes are TRBV5-4 and TRBJ1-1, with D possibly matching TRBD1 (5 bases). Looked up from germline, CDR1 is SGHNT and CDR2 is YYREEE (reference sequence). The CDR3 covers 14 residues. V lost 1 base to trimming and J lost 3 bases, with 10 bases between them. CDR3 sequence (DNA): TGTGCCAGCAGCTTGCAGGGATCAGACACTGAAGCTTTCTTT. Protein sequence: CASSLQGSDTEAFF.

The rearrangement uses TRBV3-1 (or the pseudogene TRBV3-2) and TRBJ1-3; maybe TRBD1 (5 bases). The length of the CDR3 is 17 residues. V shed 0 bases and J shed 3 bases, with 15 bases lying between them. Germline CDR1 reads LGHDT; CDR2 reads YNNKEL (reference sequence). The CDR3 is CASSQDYGGGSGNTIYF. CDR3 nucleotide sequence: TGTGCCAGCAGCCAAGATTATGGGGGAGGAAGTGGAAACACCATATATTTT.

The V call is TRBV3-1 (or the pseudogene TRBV3-2), the J call TRBJ1-4; D may be TRBD1 (6 bases). The CDR3 totals 15 residues. The germline CDR1 and CDR2 sequences are LGHDT and YNNKEL (reference sequence). With 1 base removed from V and 4 bases from J, the gap between germline ends came to 10 bases. DNA of the CDR3: TGTGCCAGCAGCCAAGCCCAGGGGCATAATGAAAAACTGTTTTTT. Translating gives CASSQAQGHNEKLFF.

The J gene is TRBJ1-1, the V gene TRBV7-6; 9 bases agree with TRBD1. The junction had 5 bases not matched to a gene; V was cut back by 0 bases and J by 3 bases. The CDR3 has 16 residues. Per the germline V gene, CDR1 is SGHVS and CDR2 is FNYEAQ. The DNA of the CDR3 is TGTGCCAGCAGCTTAGCAATACAGGGGGCCGACACTGAAGCTTTCTTT. Protein: CASSLAIQGADTEAFF.

The CDR3 sequence: CASSSRGTAANQPQHF. As DNA, the CDR3 is TGTGCCAGCAGTTCCCGTGGGACAGCAGCAAATCAGCCCCAGCATTTT. J is TRBJ1-5 and V is TRBV27, with TRBD1 identical over 7 bases. CDR3 length equals 16 residues. J lost 4 bases, V lost 4 bases, and 10 bases had no gene match. Germline V gene lookup returns CDR1 MNHEY and CDR2 SMNVEV (reference sequence).

The chain links TRBV3-1 (or the pseudogene TRBV3-2) to TRBJ1-2; 10 bases are shared with TRBD1. This CDR3 region has 14 residues. Germline CDR1 LGHDT, CDR2 YNNKEL (reference sequence). J was trimmed by 7 bases and V by 6 bases; bases with no gene match: 8. CDR3 DNA sequence: TGTGCCAGCAGGGGGTCCGGGACAGGGGCTGGCTACACCTTC. Its translation is CASRGSGTGAGYTF.

The genes are TRBV9 and TRBJ2-7, with TRBD2 matching over 9 bases. J was trimmed by 0 bases and V by 4 bases; bases with no gene match: 8. The CDR3 totals 16 residues. From germline, CDR1 is SGDLS and CDR2 YYNGEE. The CDR3: CASSLSGGPLSYEQYF. The CDR3 nucleotides read TGTGCCAGCAGCCTTAGCGGGGGCCCGCTCTCCTACGAGCAGTACTTC.

The V call is TRBV18, the J call TRBJ1-1; no reliable D call. CDR1 and CDR2 (germline): KGHSH, LQKENI. This CDR3 has 14 amino acids. Trimming took 4 bases from V and 1 from J, leaving 10 bases between them. CDR3 sequence reads: CASSLGIGNTEAFF. DNA for the CDR3: TGTGCCAGCTCACTCGGGATCGGGAACACTGAAGCTTTCTTT.

This clone was detected only once. The chain employs TRBV5-4 and TRBJ1-2; no clear D gene. This CDR3 has 12 residues. Germline loops: CDR1 SGHNT, CDR2 YYREEE (reference sequence). V was cut by 4 bases and J by 7 bases, with 11 bases left in between. The CDR3 loop reads CASSLPISGYTF. The CDR3, as DNA: TGTGCCAGCAGCCTCCCTATCAGTGGCTACACCTTC.

This chain links TRBV5-1 with TRBJ1-6; the D is unclear. The CDR3 length is 15 residues. Germline assignment: CDR1 SGHRS and CDR2 YFSETQ. With 1 base removed from V and 8 bases from J, the gap between germline ends came to 13 bases. Written as DNA, the CDR3 is TGCGCCAGCAGCTTGACGGGTCAATTCGATTCACCCCTCCACTTT. Encoded protein: CASSLTGQFDSPLHF.

This chain uses TRBV6-5 with TRBJ1-3; D perhaps matches TRBD1 (5 bases). Germline loops: CDR1 MNHEY, CDR2 SVGAGI. The CDR3 has 15 amino acids. Trimming pared 6 bases from V and 0 bases from J, leaving 12 bases between. The CDR3 sequence: CASSEGQSSGNTIYF. CDR3 DNA: TGTGCCAGCAGCGAGGGGCAGTCCTCTGGAAACACCATATATTTT.

The chain has TRBV2 and TRBJ1-2; D unresolved. The germline V and J ends were trimmed by 8 bases and 8 bases, with 15 bases remaining between them. Looked up from germline, CDR1 is SNHLY and CDR2 is FYNNEI. This CDR3 is built from 12 residues. This CDR3 reads CASGGGGGGYTF. In nucleotides, the CDR3 is TGTGCCAGCGGCGGAGGAGGAGGAGGCTACACCTTC.

The V and J genes are TRBV13 and TRBJ2-3; 9 bases agree with TRBD2. Per the germline V gene, CDR1 is PRHDT and CDR2 is FYEKMQ (reference sequence). Trimming at V came to 5 bases and at J to 4 bases, leaving 4 bases not matched to a gene. This CDR3 is 14 amino acids long. CDR3 in amino acids: CASSTGTSPDTQYF. In nucleotides, the CDR3 is TGTGCCAGCAGCACCGGGACTAGCCCAGATACGCAGTATTTT.

The V gene is TRBV2, the J gene TRBJ1-5; D ambiguous. This CDR3 is built from 13 residues. Germline CDR1 is SNHLY and CDR2 is FYNNEI. Trimming pared 8 bases from V and 4 bases from J, leaving 12 bases between. This CDR3 is CASLRAANQPQHF. The CDR3 DNA follows: TGTGCCAGCCTGAGGGCAGCGAATCAGCCCCAGCATTTT.

The J gene is TRBJ1-2, the V gene TRBV24-1, with TRBD1 matching over 8 bases. Germline V gene data show CDR1 as KGHDR and CDR2 as SFDVKD. After removal of 4 bases from V and 8 bases from J, the junction contained 5 bases not matched to a gene. The CDR3 runs to 13 residues. CDR3 sequence: CATSDLRQGGYTF. CDR3 nucleotide sequence: TGTGCCACCAGTGACCTGCGACAGGGGGGCTACACCTTC.

This clone was seen just once. This chain uses TRBV7-6 with TRBJ1-6; weak D call: TRBD1 (5 bases). Germline V gene sequence: CDR1 SGHVS, CDR2 FNYEAQ. The V gene lost 4 bases and the J gene lost 3 bases, with 22 bases spanning the gap. The CDR3 length is 19 residues. The CDR3 coding sequence is TGTGCCAGCAGCTCCAACCCCGGACAAGCGAGTCACTATAATTCACCCCTCCACTTT. Protein: CASSSNPGQASHYNSPLHF. Based on the CDR3 plus reference TRBV7-6 and TRBJ1-6, the full variable domain is GAGVSQSPRYKVTKRGQDVALRCDPISGHVSLYWYRQALGQGPEFLTYFNYEAQQDKSGLPNDRFSAERPEGSISTLTIQRTEQRDSAMYRCASSSNPGQASHYNSPLHFGNGTRLTVT.

The chain uses TRBV9 and TRBJ1-1, with 9 positions matching TRBD1. The trim removed 3 bases at V and 0 bases at J, leaving 6 bases unmatched. The CDR3 is made up of 16 amino acids. Germline CDR1 is SGDLS and CDR2 is YYNGEE. CDR3 residues: CASSETGGLMNTEAFF. The CDR3 bases are TGTGCCAGCAGCGAGACAGGGGGATTGATGAACACTGAAGCTTTCTTT.

The genes are TRBV5-1 and TRBJ1-3; no definite D call. Germline V gives CDR1 SGHRS, CDR2 YFSETQ. V lost 0 bases and J 4 bases, leaving 8 bases between the germline ends. CDR3 length: 14 amino acids. The CDR3 reads CASSLAGQGNTIYF. The CDR3 nucleotides are TGCGCCAGCAGCTTGGCCGGGCAGGGAAACACCATATATTTT. Full variable domain (outside the CDR3, taken from reference TRBV5-1 and TRBJ1-3): KAGVTQTPRYLIKTRGQQVTLSCSPISGHRSVSWYQQTPGQGLQFLFEYFSETQRNKGNFPGRFSGRQFSNSRSEMNVSTLELGDSALYLCASSLAGQGNTIYFGEGSWLTVV.